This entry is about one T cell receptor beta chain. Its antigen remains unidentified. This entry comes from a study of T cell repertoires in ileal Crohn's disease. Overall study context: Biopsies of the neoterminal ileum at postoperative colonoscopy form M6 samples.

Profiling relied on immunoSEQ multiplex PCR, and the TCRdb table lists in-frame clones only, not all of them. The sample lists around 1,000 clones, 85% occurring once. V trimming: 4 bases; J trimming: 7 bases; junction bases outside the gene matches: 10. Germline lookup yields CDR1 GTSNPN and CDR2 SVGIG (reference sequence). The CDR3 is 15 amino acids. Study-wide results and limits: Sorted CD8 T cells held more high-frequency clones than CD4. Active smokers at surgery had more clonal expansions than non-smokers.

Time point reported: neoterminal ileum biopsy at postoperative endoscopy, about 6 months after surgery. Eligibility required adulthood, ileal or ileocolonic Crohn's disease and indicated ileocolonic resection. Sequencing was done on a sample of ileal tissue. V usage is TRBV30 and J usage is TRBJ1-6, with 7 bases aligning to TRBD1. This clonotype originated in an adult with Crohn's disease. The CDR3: CAWNGQAEGNSPLHF. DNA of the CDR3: TGTGCCTGGAACGGACAGGCGGAAGGCAATTCACCCCTCCACTTT.